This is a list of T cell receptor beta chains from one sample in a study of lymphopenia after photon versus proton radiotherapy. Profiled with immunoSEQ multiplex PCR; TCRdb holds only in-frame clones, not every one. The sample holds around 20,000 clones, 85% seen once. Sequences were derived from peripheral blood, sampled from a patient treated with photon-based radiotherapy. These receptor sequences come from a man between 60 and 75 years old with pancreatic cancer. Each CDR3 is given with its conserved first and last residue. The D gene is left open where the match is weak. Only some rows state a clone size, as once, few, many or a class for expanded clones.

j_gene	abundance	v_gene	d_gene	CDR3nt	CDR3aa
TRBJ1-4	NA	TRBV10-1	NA	TGCGCCAGCAGTGAAGGTCAGGGAGCATTTGAAAAACTGTTTTTT	CASSEGQGAFEKLFF
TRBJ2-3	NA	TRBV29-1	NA	TGCAGCGTTCCCCGAATGCAGTTGTCAGATACGCAGTATTTT	CSVPRMQLSDTQYF
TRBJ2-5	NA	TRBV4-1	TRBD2	TGCGCCAGCAGCCATGAGCGGGGAGCCAATCGAGGGACCCAGTACTTC	CASSHERGANRGTQYF
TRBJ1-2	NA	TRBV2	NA	TGTGCCAGCAGCTATGGACCGGGGAACTATGGCTACACCTTC	CASSYGPGNYGYTF
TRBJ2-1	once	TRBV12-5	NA	TGTGCTAGTGCCACTATCCTTCTGGGGGCGGCCGCAAATGAGCAGTTCTTC	CASATILLGAAANEQFF
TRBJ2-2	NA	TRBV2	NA	TGTGCCAGCGCTACTGCTAGGAACACCGAGGAGCTGTTTTTT	CASATARNTEELFF
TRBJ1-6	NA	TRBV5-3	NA	TGTGCCAGAAGCCCGGGTTGGGGGAAAAATTCACCCCTCCACTTT	CARSPGWGKNSPLHF
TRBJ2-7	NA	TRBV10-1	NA	TGCGCCAGCAGTGAGTCGAGTGACAGAGGTTACGAGCAGTACTTC	CASSESSDRGYEQYF
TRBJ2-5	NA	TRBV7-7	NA	TGTGCTAGCAGCTTCGGGGCTGGAGAGACCCAGTACTTC	CASSFGAGETQYF
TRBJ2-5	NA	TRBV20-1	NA	TGCAGTGCGCAGAGAGAGACCCAGTACTTC	CSAQRETQYF
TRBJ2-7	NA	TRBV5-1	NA	TGCGCCAGCAGCTTGGACGGACAGCTACTCTACGAGCAGTACTTC	CASSLDGQLLYEQYF
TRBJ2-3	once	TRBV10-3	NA	TGTGCCATCAGTGAGTCAGGAACAGATACGCAGTATTTT	CAISESGTDTQYF
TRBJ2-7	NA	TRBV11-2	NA	TGTGCCAGCAGCGAAATAGAGGTCGAGCAGTACTTC	CASSEIEVEQYF
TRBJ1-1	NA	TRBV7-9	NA	TGTGCCAGCAGCTTAGCCCAGGGCACTGAAGCTTTCTTT	CASSLAQGTEAFF
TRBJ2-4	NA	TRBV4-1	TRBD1	TGCGCCAGCAGCAAGGACAGGGGCGTAGTTAATAGGGCCAAAAACATTCAGTACTTC	CASSKDRGVVNRAKNIQYF
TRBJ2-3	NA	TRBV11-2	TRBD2	TGTGCCAGCAGCCTCCTTAGCGGGGGGGCAGCAGATACGCAGTATTTT	CASSLLSGGAADTQYF
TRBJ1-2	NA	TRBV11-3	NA	TGTGCCATCTGGCGGGGGTATGGCTACACCTTC	CAIWRGYGYTF
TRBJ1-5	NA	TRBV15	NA	TGTGCCACCGCCAACTTAAATCAGCCCCAGCATTTT	CATANLNQPQHF
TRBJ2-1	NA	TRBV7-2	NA	TGTGCCAGCAGCTTAGGACAGAACAATGAGCAGTTCTTC	CASSLGQNNEQFF
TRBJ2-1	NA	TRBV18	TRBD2	TGTGCCAGCTCACCCTGGCTCCAGCGGGGGGCAACCTCCTACAATGAGCAGTTCTTC	CASSPWLQRGATSYNEQFF
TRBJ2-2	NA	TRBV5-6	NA	TGTGCCAGCGTCGACAGTTTAACCGGGGAGCTGTTTTTT	CASVDSLTGELFF
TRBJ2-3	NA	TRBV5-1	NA	TGCGCCAGCAGCTCCCCTATTATGGATACGCAGTATTTT	CASSSPIMDTQYF
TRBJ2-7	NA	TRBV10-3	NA	TGTGCCATCAGTGAAATGAAAGAGCAGTACTTC	CAISEMKEQYF
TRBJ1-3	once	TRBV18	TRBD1	TGTGCCAGCTCACCAAGGCAGGGGGGTTCTGGAAACACCATATATTTT	CASSPRQGGSGNTIYF
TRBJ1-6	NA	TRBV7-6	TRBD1	TGTGCCAGCAGCTCACTAACCGGGACAGGCTTCAATAATTCACCCCTCCACTTT	CASSSLTGTGFNNSPLHF
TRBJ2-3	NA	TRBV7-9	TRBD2	TGTGCCAGCAGCTTAGGACTAGCGGGGGTCAGAACAGATACGCAGTATTTT	CASSLGLAGVRTDTQYF